This T cell receptor beta chain derives from a study of regulatory T cells in long-lasting Graves disease. This clonotype has just a few counts. Time point here: newly diagnosed GD, antithyroid drugs for less than 3 months. Making the TCR library involved RNA that had been extracted from PBMCs. To make TCR beta libraries, researchers used iRepertoire HTBI primers and Arm-PCR of CDR3 regions. MiXCR, run by TCRdb on the multiplex PCR reads, gives a single entry per CDR3 protein. The data hold a few hundred thousand distinct CDR3 sequences, with 12% observed a single time. The same sample was also used in a study of T cells in Graves' hyperthyroidism and ophthalmopathy.

This sample comprised peripheral blood mononuclear cells (PBMCs), obtained at new diagnosis, from a patient treated with antithyroid drugs. The TCR originated in a young woman with Graves disease.

CDR3 sequence: CASSLSVEVRDTEAFF. The CDR3 DNA is TGTGCCAGCAGCTTATCCGTTGAGGTTCGGGACACTGAAGCTTTCTTT. The gene calls are TRBV7-6 and TRBJ1-1; D not resolved. CDR3 length: 16 amino acids. Germline loops: CDR1 SGHVS, CDR2 FNYEAQ. V was shortened by 2 bases and J by 3 bases, with 16 bases between the two germline ends. Looking up the rest from reference TRBV7-6 and TRBJ1-1 gives the full variable domain: GAGVSQSPRYKVTKRGQDVALRCDPISGHVSLYWYRQALGQGPEFLTYFNYEAQQDKSGLPNDRFSAERPEGSISTLTIQRTEQRDSAMYRCASSLSVEVRDTEAFFGQGTRLTVV.